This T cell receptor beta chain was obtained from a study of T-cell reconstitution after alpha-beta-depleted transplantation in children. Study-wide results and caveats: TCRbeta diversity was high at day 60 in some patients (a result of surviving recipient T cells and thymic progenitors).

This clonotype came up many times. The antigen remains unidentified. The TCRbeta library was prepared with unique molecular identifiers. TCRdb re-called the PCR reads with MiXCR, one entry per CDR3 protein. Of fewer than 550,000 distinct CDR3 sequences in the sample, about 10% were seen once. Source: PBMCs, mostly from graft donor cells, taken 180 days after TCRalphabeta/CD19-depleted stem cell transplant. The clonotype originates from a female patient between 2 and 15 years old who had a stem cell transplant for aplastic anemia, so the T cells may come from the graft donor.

CDR3 sequence reads: CASSEMGANEKLFF. CDR3 bases: TGTGCCAGCAGTGAGATGGGAGCTAATGAAAAACTGTTTTTT. The V and J genes are TRBV2 and TRBJ1-4; D not resolved. Germline V gives CDR1 SNHLY, CDR2 FYNNEI. V gave up 3 bases and J gave up 3 bases, with 8 bases separating them. This CDR3 region has 14 residues.